The table lists the clone carrying this T cell receptor (beta chain) with a few counts. Its antigen remains unknown. CDR3 length: 16 residues. Trimming removed 3 bases at V and 4 bases at J, with 13 bases between. The V gene's germline CDR1 is MNHEY and CDR2 SMNVEV (reference sequence). TCRdb re-derived calls from the reads in MiXCR, one entry per CDR3 protein. The data show about 920,000 distinct CDR3 sequences, with approximately 31% seen just once and about an eighth held by the top ten. The source of the sample is a study of T cell repertoires in cytomegalovirus infection. Study-wide background: As its CMV epitopes, the study selected recently identified HLA-C-restricted and well-studied HLA-B-restricted targets. Indications came from public TCR beta signatures; they pointed to CMV infection and to a matching HLA type. Study-level findings and limits: Cumulative public TCR beta family frequency identified CMV carriers with the relevant HLA. The response measured ex vivo was dominated by TCR beta clonotypes (HLA-C-restricted and CMV-specific).

The clonotype was recovered from a human donor in good health (CMV status not recorded). Some clones in this sample may be carry-over from other donors' samples. The V call is TRBV27, the J call TRBJ1-6, with a tentative D call TRBD1 (6 bases). The sequencing used cultured CD8+ T cells from PBMCs, collected from culture after CMV antigen stimulation. This chain's CDR3 is CASSFWTADYNSPLHF. In DNA, the CDR3 is TGTGCCAGCAGTTTTTGGACAGCTGATTATAATTCACCCCTCCACTTT.